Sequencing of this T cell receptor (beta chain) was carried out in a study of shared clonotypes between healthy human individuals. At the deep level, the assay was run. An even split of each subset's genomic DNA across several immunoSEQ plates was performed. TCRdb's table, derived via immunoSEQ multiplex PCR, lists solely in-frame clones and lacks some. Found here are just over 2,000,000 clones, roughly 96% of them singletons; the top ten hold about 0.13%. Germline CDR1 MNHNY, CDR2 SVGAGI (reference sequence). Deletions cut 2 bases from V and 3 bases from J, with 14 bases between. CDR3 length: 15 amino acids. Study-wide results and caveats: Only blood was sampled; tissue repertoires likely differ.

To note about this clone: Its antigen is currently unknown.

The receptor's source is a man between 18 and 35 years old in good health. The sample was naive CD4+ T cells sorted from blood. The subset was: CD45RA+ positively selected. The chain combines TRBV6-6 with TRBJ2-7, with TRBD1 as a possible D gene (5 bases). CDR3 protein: CASSYPRGQGYEQYF. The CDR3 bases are TGTGCCAGCAGTTACCCTAGGGGCCAGGGCTACGAGCAGTACTTC.